The sequence of this TCR beta chain was determined in a study of cytomegalovirus exposure and HLA in healthy donors. With regard to this clone: At the DNA level, this CDR3 is encoded by other sequences in the same sample as well.

Only in-frame clones appear in the TCRdb table, and some are missing; sequencing was by immunoSEQ multiplex PCR. The table shows around 150,000 clones, with 84% occurring only once. V was cut by 0 bases and J by 1 base, with 5 bases left in between. The CDR3 totals 15 residues. Germline V CDR1 and CDR2: SGHRS, YFSETQ. The rearrangement uses TRBV5-1 and TRBJ2-6; D is unclear. Source material: PBMCs. The sequence was collected from a man aged 25 to 40 in good health and CMV-seropositive. CDR3 in DNA: TGCGCCAGCAGCTTGGACTCGTCTGGGGCCAACGTCCTGACTTTC. Protein product: CASSLDSSGANVLTF.